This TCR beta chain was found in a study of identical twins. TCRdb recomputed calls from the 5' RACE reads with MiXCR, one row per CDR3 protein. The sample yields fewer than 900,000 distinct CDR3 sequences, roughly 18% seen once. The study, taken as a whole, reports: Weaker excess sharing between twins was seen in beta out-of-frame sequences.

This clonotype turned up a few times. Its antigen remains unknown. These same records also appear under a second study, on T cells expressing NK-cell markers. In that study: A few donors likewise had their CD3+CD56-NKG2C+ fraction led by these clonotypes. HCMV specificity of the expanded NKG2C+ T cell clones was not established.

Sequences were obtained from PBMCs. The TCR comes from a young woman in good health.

DNA of the CDR3: TGTGCCAGCAGCTCACCGGACAGGGGGCTTTATGAGCAGTTCTTC. This translates into CASSSPDRGLYEQFF. The gene calls are TRBV7-9 and TRBJ2-1, with 11 bases lining up with TRBD1. The CDR3 is made up of 15 amino acids. The germline V gene has CDR1 SEHNR and CDR2 FQNEAQ (reference sequence). J lost 8 bases, V lost 4 bases, and 7 bases had no gene match.